Sequencing of this T cell receptor (beta chain) was carried out in a study of post-analysis software for immune sequencing data. Study context: Relapsing-remitting, secondary progressive and progressive-relapsing multiple sclerosis courses were included.

General study results and limits: Comparison with controls showed significantly lower normalized Chao1 diversity in multiple sclerosis patients. Co-batched samples clustered tightly together by F measure.

This clonotype has only a few counts. Its matching antigen is unknown. Researchers reported that TCR beta cDNA libraries carried unique molecular identifiers. Once about 0.85 to 11 million T cells were used, about half a million cDNA molecules resulted. TCRdb re-analysed the PCR reads in MiXCR, keeping a single row per CDR3 protein. Among more than 450,000 distinct CDR3 sequences listed, less than 40% were seen once. Input material: blood. This clonotype was sampled from a girl aged 2 to 17 with multiple sclerosis.

Here the CDR3 DNA reads TGTGCCAGCAGCCCAACCAGCCAAAACTACGAGCAGTACTTC. Encoded protein: CASSPTSQNYEQYF. The chain recombines TRBV6-6 with TRBJ2-7, with no clear D. V lost 6 bases and J 3 bases, leaving 15 bases between the germline ends. In germline, CDR1 is MNHNY, CDR2 SVGAGI (reference sequence). This CDR3 is 14 amino acids long.